A single sample gave rise to the 26 T cell receptor beta chains below, sequenced in a study of OX40 agonist ivuxolimab in advanced cancers. Libraries were prepared by immunoSEQ multiplex PCR; TCRdb keeps only in-frame clonotypes and omits some of them. The sample carries tens of thousands of clones, 87% recorded once. The input for sequencing was CD4+ or CD8+ T cells sorted from blood, taken in a trial of the OX40 agonist ivuxolimab. These receptors were collected from an adult with an advanced solid tumor such as melanoma, head and neck, liver or kidney cancer.

This chain's CDR3 is CASSEARGTGVEKLFF. The CDR3 coding sequence is TGTGCCAGCAGTGAAGCGCGAGGGACAGGGGTGGAAAAACTGTTTTTT. The V and J genes are TRBV2 and TRBJ1-4, with 10 bases that match TRBD1. CDR1 is SNHLY, CDR2 FYNNEI, per germline. Trimming at V came to 0 bases and at J to 8 bases, leaving 6 bases not matched to a gene. The CDR3 length is 16 residues.

The rearrangement uses TRBV7-9 and TRBJ2-5; 8 nucleotides align to TRBD2. CDR3 length equals 18 residues. Germline V gives CDR1 SEHNR, CDR2 FQNEAQ (reference sequence). J was trimmed by 6 bases and V by 1 base; bases with no gene match: 16. The DNA for the CDR3 is TGTGCCAGCAGCTTAGAGTTTGGGGAGCGGGAGAGTGGGAAGACCCAGTACTTC. Its protein product is CASSLEFGERESGKTQYF.

This chain joins TRBV6-1 and TRBJ2-5; TRBD1 might be the D (5 bases). Germline V gene sequence: CDR1 MNHNS, CDR2 SASEGT. The CDR3 is 14 amino acids. V lost 1 base to trimming and J lost 5 bases, with 11 bases between them. CDR3 sequence: CASSEGRGWETQYF. CDR3 DNA sequence: TGTGCCAGCAGTGAAGGAAGGGGATGGGAGACCCAGTACTTC.

For the CDR3, the DNA is TGTGCCAGCAGCTCGACAGATAATTCACCCCTCCACTTT. Translation: CASSSTDNSPLHF. This rearrangement joins TRBV5-4 to TRBJ1-6; tentatively, D is TRBD1 (5 bases). The germline V gene encodes CDR1 SGHNT and CDR2 YYREEE (reference sequence). V lost 3 bases and J lost 5, with 6 bases in between. CDR3 length equals 13 residues. The full variable domain, completed using reference TRBV5-4 and TRBJ1-6, is ETGVTQSPTHLIKTRGQQVTLRCSSQSGHNTVSWYQQALGQGPQFIFQYYREEENGRGNFPPRFSGLQFPNYSSELNVNALELDDSALYLCASSSTDNSPLHFGNGTRLTVT.

In DNA form, the CDR3 reads TGTGCCAGCAGCCCTGGTGGGACTAGCGGTAAAGATGAGCAGTTCTTC. Its protein is CASSPGGTSGKDEQFF. The rearrangement joins TRBV5-4 to TRBJ2-1, with 11 bases identical to TRBD2. There are 16 residues in the CDR3. Germline V lookup: CDR1 SGHNT, CDR2 YYREEE (reference sequence). V shed 4 bases, J shed 8 bases, and the junction held 11 bases outside the gene matches.

The rearrangement joins TRBV11-1 to TRBJ1-4; D is unresolved. The CDR3 sequence is 13 residues long. The V end lost 2 bases, the J end lost 8 bases, and 9 bases lay between the germline ends. Germline V gene lookup returns CDR1 SGHAT and CDR2 FQDESV (reference sequence). The CDR3 loop reads CASSLLQSEKLFF. The CDR3 nucleotides are TGTGCCAGCAGCTTATTACAGTCGGAAAAACTGTTTTTT.

A word on this clone: Other DNA sequences of this sample code for an identical CDR3. V is TRBV2 and J is TRBJ2-7; no clear D gene. The ends were cut back, 1 base at V and 7 bases at J, with 11 bases in the middle. CDR1 SNHLY and CDR2 FYNNEI come from the germline V gene. This CDR3 is built from 13 residues. CDR3 amino acids: CASSEDLAGEQYF. In DNA form, the CDR3 reads TGTGCCAGCAGTGAAGATTTGGCAGGAGAGCAGTACTTC.

This clone occurred once. The V call is TRBV5-6, the J call TRBJ2-3; no reliable D call. The V gene's germline CDR1 is SGHDT and CDR2 YYEEEE. The CDR3 has 14 amino acids. Deletions cut 4 bases from V and 3 bases from J, with 12 bases between. CDR3 loop: CASSREAMTDTQYF. The CDR3 DNA sequence: TGTGCCAGCAGCCGCGAGGCCATGACAGATACGCAGTATTTT.

The gene calls are TRBV28 and TRBJ2-7, with D possibly TRBD2 on 5 matching bases. This CDR3 region has 16 residues. Between the trimmed V and J ends, which lost 6 bases and 3 bases, there was a span of 21 bases. Germline CDR1 MDHEN, CDR2 SYDVKM. CDR3 in DNA: TGTGCCAGCAGGGGTTTAGAGCTAGCCCTGGACTACGAGCAGTACTTC. Translated: CASRGLELALDYEQYF.

This clone has only a few counts. The chain carries TRBV6-6 and TRBJ2-7; D unclear. The CDR3 is 12 amino acids. Germline V lookup: CDR1 MNHNY, CDR2 SVGAGI (reference sequence). V was shortened by 0 bases and J by 2 bases, with 2 bases between the two germline ends. CDR3 in DNA: TGTGCCAGCAGTTACTCGACCTACGAGCAGTACTTC. Amino acid sequence: CASSYSTYEQYF.

The V gene is TRBV28, the J gene TRBJ1-2, with no clear D. The V end lost 3 bases, the J end lost 0 bases, and 11 bases lay between the germline ends. CDR3 size: 15 residues. The germline gives CDR1 MDHEN, CDR2 SYDVKM. CDR3 sequence: CASSFEGRPNYGYTF. The CDR3 region has the DNA TGTGCCAGCAGTTTTGAAGGGCGGCCTAACTATGGCTACACCTTC.

The chain employs TRBV5-6 and TRBJ2-1; 8 bases are shared with TRBD2. The germline V gene encodes CDR1 SGHDT and CDR2 YYEEEE. The CDR3 extends over 16 amino acids. V lost 1 base, J lost 8 bases, and 11 bases stayed unmatched. The CDR3 sequence is CASSLSGRKSWDEQFF. CDR3 coding DNA: TGTGCCAGCAGCTTGAGCGGGAGAAAGTCTTGGGATGAGCAGTTCTTC.

This clone has more than one count but fewer than ten. The chain is built from TRBV7-2 and TRBJ1-4; 8 bases are shared with TRBD1. The V segment lost 5 bases and the J segment 4 bases; nucleotides outside the gene matches: 3. The CDR3 sequence is 14 residues long. Germline values: CDR1 SGHTA, CDR2 FQGNSA. The CDR3 reads CASSRTGSNEKLFF. For the CDR3, the DNA is TGTGCCAGCAGCCGGACAGGGAGTAATGAAAAACTGTTTTTT. The variable domain in full, with the rest retrieved from reference TRBV7-2 and TRBJ1-4, is GAGVSQSPSNKVTEKGKDVELRCDPISGHTALYWYRQSLGQGLEFLIYFQGNSAPDKSGLPSDRFSAERTGGSVSTLTIQRTQQEDSAVYLCASSRTGSNEKLFFGSGTQLSVL.

DNA for the CDR3: TGTGCCAGCAGCTTAGAGGGGACGACTGCTGGAAACACCATATATTTT. Encoded protein: CASSLEGTTAGNTIYF. This chain joins TRBV11-2 and TRBJ1-3, with D possibly TRBD1 on 5 matching bases. Trimming removed 0 bases at V and 2 bases at J, with 11 bases between. CDR1 is SGHAT and CDR2 is FQNNGV in the germline V gene. CDR3 length equals 16 residues.

This rearrangement joins TRBV19 to TRBJ1-5; TRBD1 is a possible D gene (5 bases). The CDR3 runs to 14 residues. Per germline, CDR1 LNHDA and CDR2 SQIVND (reference sequence). V was trimmed by 1 base and J by 9 bases, leaving 13 bases between them. The chain's CDR3 is CASSIVQGGGPQHF. CDR3 DNA sequence: TGTGCCAGTAGTATAGTCCAGGGCGGAGGGCCCCAGCATTTT.

The table lists this clone with a few counts. The chain uses TRBV6-6 and TRBJ2-1, with TRBD2 identical over 9 bases. Germline CDR1 and CDR2: MNHNY and SVGAGI (reference sequence). The length of the CDR3 is 15 residues. V gave up 0 bases and J gave up 4 bases; unmatched junction bases: 1. The CDR3 DNA follows: TGTGCCAGCAGTTACTCGAGCGGGAGGTACAATGAGCAGTTCTTC. Translating gives CASSYSSGRYNEQFF.

This chain joins TRBV19 and TRBJ2-4, with 9 bases aligning to TRBD2. In germline, CDR1 is LNHDA, CDR2 SQIVND (reference sequence). The V and J ends lost 7 bases and 8 bases, in that order; junction bases with no gene match: 9. The CDR3 loop spans 14 amino acids. The CDR3 DNA reads as TGTGCCAGTAAGTCCCTAGCGGGGCCGTACATTCAGTACTTC. Protein product: CASKSLAGPYIQYF. Full variable domain (rest looked up from reference TRBV19 and TRBJ2-4): DGGITQSPKYLFRKEGQNVTLSCEQNLNHDAMYWYRQDPGQGLRLIYYSQIVNDFQKGDIAEGYSVSREKKESFPLTVTSAQKNPTAFYLCASKSLAGPYIQYFGAGTRLSVL.

This sequence joins TRBV7-8 and TRBJ1-1, with D unresolved. There are 13 residues in the CDR3. CDR1 SGHVS and CDR2 FQNEAQ come from the germline V gene. Between the trimmed V and J ends, which lost 2 bases and 5 bases, there was a span of 9 bases. The CDR3, as DNA: TGTGCCAGCAGCTTAAAGAGTGCAACTGAAGCTTTCTTT. It codes for CASSLKSATEAFF. The full variable domain, completed using reference TRBV7-8 and TRBJ1-1, is GAGVSQSPRYKVAKRGQDVALRCDPISGHVSLFWYQQALGQGPEFLTYFQNEAQLDKSGLPSDRFFAERPEGSVSTLKIQRTQQEDSAVYLCASSLKSATEAFFGQGTRLTVV.

The rearrangement joins TRBV6-1 to TRBJ2-7; 8 bases map to TRBD2. J lost 3 bases, V lost 2 bases, and 9 bases had no gene match. CDR1 and CDR2 from the germline V gene are MNHNS and SASEGT. CDR3 size: 16 residues. The CDR3 region has the DNA TGTGCCAGCAGTGAATCTAGGGGGACTAGAGGCTACGAGCAGTACTTC. Its protein is CASSESRGTRGYEQYF.

The chain is built from TRBV10-3 and TRBJ1-4; D possibly corresponds to TRBD1 (6 bases). The CDR3 totals 13 residues. V gave up 6 bases and J gave up 5 bases, with 10 bases separating them. CDR1 and CDR2 from the germline V gene are ENHRY and SYGVKD. The CDR3 sequence is CAIRQGLNEKLFF. The DNA for the CDR3 is TGTGCCATCAGACAGGGTCTGAATGAAAAACTGTTTTTT.

The J gene is TRBJ1-1, the V gene TRBV19, with 10 bases identical to TRBD1. Germline lookup yields CDR1 LNHDA and CDR2 SQIVND (reference sequence). The junction had 5 bases not matched to a gene; V was cut back by 4 bases and J by 6 bases. There are 14 residues in the CDR3. CDR3 sequence (DNA): TGTGCCAGTAGTACGGGACAGGGGACGCCTGAAGCTTTCTTT. It translates to CASSTGQGTPEAFF.

The chain carries TRBV14 and TRBJ1-2; 9 nucleotides agree with TRBD1. Trimming took 7 bases from V and 4 from J; bases not matched to a gene: 7. The CDR3 is made up of 14 amino acids. Germline-derived CDR1 and CDR2 are SGHDN and FVKESK. The CDR3 DNA reads TGTGCCAGCAACCCCGGGACAGGGAGCTATGGCTACACCTTC. Amino acids: CASNPGTGSYGYTF. Combining the CDR3 with reference TRBV14 and TRBJ1-2 gives the whole variable domain EAGVTQFPSHSVIEKGQTVTLRCDPISGHDNLYWYRRVMGKEIKFLLHFVKESKQDESGMPNNRFLAERTGGTYSTLKVQPAELEDSGVYFCASNPGTGSYGYTFGSGTRLTVV.

The V gene is TRBV4-1, the J gene TRBJ2-1, with no clear D. The V gene's germline CDR1 is MGHRA and CDR2 YSYEKL. The CDR3 runs to 14 residues. Trimming shortened V by 8 bases and J by 10 bases, and 21 bases separated the two germline ends. The CDR3 spells CASSELELSGEQFF. The CDR3 DNA is TGCGCCAGCTCCGAATTGGAATTGAGTGGCGAGCAGTTCTTC.

This rearrangement joins TRBV4-1 to TRBJ2-1, with 7 bases aligning to TRBD1. V was pared by 5 bases and J by 7 bases, with 14 bases of the junction left unmatched. Germline V CDR1 and CDR2: MGHRA, YSYEKL. The CDR3 is made up of 16 amino acids. Here the CDR3 reads CASSSPGTAATNEQFF. CDR3 coding DNA: TGCGCCAGCAGCTCGCCCGGGACAGCCGCTACAAATGAGCAGTTCTTC.

The V call is TRBV6-5, the J call TRBJ2-7; unclear D gene. Germline V lookup: CDR1 MNHEY, CDR2 SVGAGI. Trimming removed 6 bases from V and 4 bases from J, with 10 bases in between. The CDR3 length is 12 residues. The CDR3 sequence is CASRRSLYEQYF. The CDR3 coding sequence is TGTGCCAGCAGACGGTCTCTGTACGAGCAGTACTTC.

The V and J genes are TRBV19 and TRBJ2-7; D perhaps matches TRBD2 (6 bases). The CDR3 has 12 amino acids. V was trimmed by 5 bases and J by 8 bases, leaving 13 bases between them. Looked up from germline, CDR1 is LNHDA and CDR2 is SQIVND (reference sequence). CDR3 region: CASSARGGKQYF. CDR3 in DNA: TGTGCCAGTAGTGCGCGAGGAGGGAAGCAGTACTTC.